The clone carrying this TCR beta chain occurred a few times. Its antigen is currently unknown. Vbeta (60) and Jbeta (13) primers were used in the PCR. Using immunoSEQ multiplex PCR, the repertoire was profiled, and TCRdb retains in-frame clones only, with some absent. The sample includes 90,000 to 140,000 clones, roughly 13% of them seen just once. The CDR3 covers 17 residues. Germline V gene sequence: CDR1 LNHNV, CDR2 YYDKDF (reference sequence). J lost 5 bases, V lost 0 bases, and 9 bases had no gene match. These data are taken from a study of cytomegalovirus exposure and HLA in healthy donors. Overall study findings and caveats: Prior analysis indicated that the majority of TCR beta V segments exhibited productivity approximately 87% or approximately 30% of the time.

The chain has TRBV15 and TRBJ2-5, with 10 bases aligning to TRBD2. The sequenced sample was PBMCs. The sequence was collected from a man aged 40-49 years in good health and CMV-seropositive. CDR3 in DNA: TGTGCCACCAGCAGAGATGCCCTAGCGGGAGATGCTGAGACCCAGTACTTC. Amino acids: CATSRDALAGDAETQYF.